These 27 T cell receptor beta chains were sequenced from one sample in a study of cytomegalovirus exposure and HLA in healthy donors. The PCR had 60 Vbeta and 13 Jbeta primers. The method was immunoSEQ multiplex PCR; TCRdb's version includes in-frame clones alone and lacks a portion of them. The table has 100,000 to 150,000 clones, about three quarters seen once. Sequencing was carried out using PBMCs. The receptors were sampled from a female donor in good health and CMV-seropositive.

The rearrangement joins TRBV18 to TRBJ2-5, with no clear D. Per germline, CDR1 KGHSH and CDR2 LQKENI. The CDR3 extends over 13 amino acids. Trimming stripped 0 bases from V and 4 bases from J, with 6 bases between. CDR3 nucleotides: TGTGCCAGCTCACCACCCCCGGGAGAGACCCAGTACTTC. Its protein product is CASSPPPGETQYF.

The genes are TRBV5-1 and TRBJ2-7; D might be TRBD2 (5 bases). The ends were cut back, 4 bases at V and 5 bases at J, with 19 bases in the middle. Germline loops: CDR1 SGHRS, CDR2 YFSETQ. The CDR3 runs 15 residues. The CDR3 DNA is TGCGCCAGCAGCCGCCCCCGAGGGAATTATGACGAGCAGTACTTC. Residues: CASSRPRGNYDEQYF.

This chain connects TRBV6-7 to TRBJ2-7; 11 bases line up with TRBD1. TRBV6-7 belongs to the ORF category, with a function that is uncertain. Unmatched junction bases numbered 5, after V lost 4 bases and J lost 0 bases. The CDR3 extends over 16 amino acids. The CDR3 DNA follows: TGTGCCAGCAGTTGCCTGGGACAGGGGGTCTCCTACGAGCAGTACTTC. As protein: CASSCLGQGVSYEQYF.

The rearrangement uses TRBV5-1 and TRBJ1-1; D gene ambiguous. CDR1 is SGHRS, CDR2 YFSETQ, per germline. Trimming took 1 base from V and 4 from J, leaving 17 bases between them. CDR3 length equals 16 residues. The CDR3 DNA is TGCGCCAGCAGCTTGATTGCTGGGGAGAGATTCACTGAAGCTTTCTTT. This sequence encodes CASSLIAGERFTEAFF. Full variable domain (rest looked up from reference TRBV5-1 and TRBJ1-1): KAGVTQTPRYLIKTRGQQVTLSCSPISGHRSVSWYQQTPGQGLQFLFEYFSETQRNKGNFPGRFSGRQFSNSRSEMNVSTLELGDSALYLCASSLIAGERFTEAFFGQGTRLTVV.

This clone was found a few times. The CDR3 sequence is CASSYNRAGNTIYF. The CDR3 DNA sequence: TGTGCCAGCAGTTACAACAGGGCTGGAAACACCATATATTTT. The chain recombines TRBV6-5 with TRBJ1-3, with a possible D match to TRBD1 (6 bases). V was shortened by 2 bases and J by 2 bases, with 7 bases between the two germline ends. The CDR3 is 14 amino acids. The germline CDR1 and CDR2 sequences are MNHEY and SVGAGI.

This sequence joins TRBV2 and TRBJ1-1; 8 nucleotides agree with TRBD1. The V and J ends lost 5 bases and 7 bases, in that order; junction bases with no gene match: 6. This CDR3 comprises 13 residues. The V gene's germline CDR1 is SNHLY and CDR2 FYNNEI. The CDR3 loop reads CASSQDREDEAFF. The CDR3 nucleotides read TGTGCCAGCAGTCAGGACAGGGAAGATGAAGCTTTCTTT.

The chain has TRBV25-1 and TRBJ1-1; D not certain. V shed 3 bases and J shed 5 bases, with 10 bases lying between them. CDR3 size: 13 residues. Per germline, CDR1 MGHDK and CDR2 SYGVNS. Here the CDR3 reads CASSDAGGTEAFF. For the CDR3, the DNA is TGTGCCAGCAGTGACGCTGGAGGGACTGAAGCTTTCTTT. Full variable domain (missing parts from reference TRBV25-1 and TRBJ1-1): EADIYQTPRYLVIGTGKKITLECSQTMGHDKMYWYQQDPGMELHLIHYSYGVNSTEKGDLSSESTVSRIRTEHFPLTLESARPSHTSQYLCASSDAGGTEAFFGQGTRLTVV.

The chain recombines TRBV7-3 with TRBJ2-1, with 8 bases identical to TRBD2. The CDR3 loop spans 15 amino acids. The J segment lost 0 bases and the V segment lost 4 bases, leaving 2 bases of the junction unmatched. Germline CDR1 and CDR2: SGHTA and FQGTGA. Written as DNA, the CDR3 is TGTGCCAGCAGCTCCGGGACTAGCTCCTACAATGAGCAGTTCTTC. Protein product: CASSSGTSSYNEQFF.

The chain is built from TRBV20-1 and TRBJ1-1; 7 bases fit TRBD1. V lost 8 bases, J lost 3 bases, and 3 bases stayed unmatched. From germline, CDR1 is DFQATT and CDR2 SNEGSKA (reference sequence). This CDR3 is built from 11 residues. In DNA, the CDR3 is TGCAGTCAGGACAGGTACACTGAAGCTTTCTTT. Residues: CSQDRYTEAFF.

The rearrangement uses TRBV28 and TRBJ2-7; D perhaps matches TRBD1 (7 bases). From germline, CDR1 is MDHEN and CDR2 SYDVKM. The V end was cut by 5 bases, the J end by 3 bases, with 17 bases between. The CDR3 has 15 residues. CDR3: CASSNRGGRDYEQYF. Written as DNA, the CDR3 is TGTGCCAGCAGTAACAGGGGAGGAAGGGACTACGAGCAGTACTTC.

The CDR3 DNA is TGTGCCAGCAGCTGGGACAGGGAAGACACCATATATTTT. This gives the protein CASSWDREDTIYF. This chain links TRBV5-6 with TRBJ1-3; TRBD1 matches 9 bases. This CDR3 contains 13 residues. Trimming removed 3 bases from V and 8 bases from J; junction bases left unmatched: 3. Germline CDR1 is SGHDT and CDR2 is YYEEEE.

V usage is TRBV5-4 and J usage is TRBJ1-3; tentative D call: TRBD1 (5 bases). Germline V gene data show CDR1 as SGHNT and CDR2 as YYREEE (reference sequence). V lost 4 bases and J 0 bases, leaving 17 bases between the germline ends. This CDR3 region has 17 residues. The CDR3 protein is CASSQLGGAFSGNTIYF. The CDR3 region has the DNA TGTGCCAGCAGCCAACTGGGGGGAGCATTCTCTGGAAACACCATATATTTT.

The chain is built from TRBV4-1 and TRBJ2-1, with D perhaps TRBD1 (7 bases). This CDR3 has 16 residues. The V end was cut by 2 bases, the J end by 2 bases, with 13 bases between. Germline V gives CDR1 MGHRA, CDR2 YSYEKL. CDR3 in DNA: TGCGCCAGCAGCCAAATGGAGGGGACAGCCTACAATGAGCAGTTCTTC. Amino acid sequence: CASSQMEGTAYNEQFF.

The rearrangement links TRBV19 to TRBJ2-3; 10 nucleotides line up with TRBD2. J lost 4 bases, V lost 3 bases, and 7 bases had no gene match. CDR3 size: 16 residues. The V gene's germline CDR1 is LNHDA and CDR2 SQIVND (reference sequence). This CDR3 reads CASSIHLAGAADTQYF. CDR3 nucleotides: TGTGCCAGTAGTATCCACCTAGCGGGAGCGGCAGATACGCAGTATTTT.

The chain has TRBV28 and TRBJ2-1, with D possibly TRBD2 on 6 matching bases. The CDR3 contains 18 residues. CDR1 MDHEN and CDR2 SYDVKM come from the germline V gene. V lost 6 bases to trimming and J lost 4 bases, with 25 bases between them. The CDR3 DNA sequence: TGTGCCAGCAGCTTGTTAGGTTCGGGGTTGGGGGGTTACAATGAGCAGTTCTTC. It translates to CASSLLGSGLGGYNEQFF.

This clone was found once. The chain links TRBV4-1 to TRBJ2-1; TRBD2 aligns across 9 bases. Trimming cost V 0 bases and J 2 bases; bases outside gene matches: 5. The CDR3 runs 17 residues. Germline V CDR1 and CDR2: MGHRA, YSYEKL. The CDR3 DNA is TGCGCCAGCAGCCAAGATCCTGGACTAGCGCCCTACAATGAGCAGTTCTTC. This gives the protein CASSQDPGLAPYNEQFF.

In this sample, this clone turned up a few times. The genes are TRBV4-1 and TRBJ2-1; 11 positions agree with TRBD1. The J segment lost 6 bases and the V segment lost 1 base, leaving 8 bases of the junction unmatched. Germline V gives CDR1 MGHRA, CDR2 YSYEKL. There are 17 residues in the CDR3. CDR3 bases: TGCGCCAGCAGCCAAGGGGCGGGGACAGGGGGTCTCAATGAGCAGTTCTTC. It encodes CASSQGAGTGGLNEQFF.

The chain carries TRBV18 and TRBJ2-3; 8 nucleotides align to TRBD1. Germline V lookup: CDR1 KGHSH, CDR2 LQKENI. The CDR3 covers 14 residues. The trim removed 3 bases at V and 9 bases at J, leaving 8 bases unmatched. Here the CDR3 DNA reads TGTGCCAGCTCACCTAGTTCGGACAGGGTAACGCAGTATTTT. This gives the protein CASSPSSDRVTQYF.

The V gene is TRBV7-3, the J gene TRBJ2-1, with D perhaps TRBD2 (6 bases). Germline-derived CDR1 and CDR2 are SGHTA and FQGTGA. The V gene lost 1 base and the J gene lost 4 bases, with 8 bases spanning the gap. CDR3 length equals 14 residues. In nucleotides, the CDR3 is TGTGCCAGCAGCTTAAGGGGGGTTTACAATGAGCAGTTCTTC. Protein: CASSLRGVYNEQFF.

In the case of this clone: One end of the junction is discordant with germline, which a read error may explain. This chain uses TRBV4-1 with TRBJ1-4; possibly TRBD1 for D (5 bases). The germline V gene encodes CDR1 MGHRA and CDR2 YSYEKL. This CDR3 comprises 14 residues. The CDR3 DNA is TGTGCCAGCAGCCAAGATGGAGGGGATGAAAAACTGTTTTTT. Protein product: CASSQDGGDEKLFF.

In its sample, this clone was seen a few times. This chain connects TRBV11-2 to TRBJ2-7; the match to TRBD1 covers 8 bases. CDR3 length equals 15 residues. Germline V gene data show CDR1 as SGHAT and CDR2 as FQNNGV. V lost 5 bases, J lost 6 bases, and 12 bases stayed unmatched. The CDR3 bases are TGTGCCAGCAGCATAATCACACAGGGGGTGGGCGAGCAGTACTTC. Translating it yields CASSIITQGVGEQYF.

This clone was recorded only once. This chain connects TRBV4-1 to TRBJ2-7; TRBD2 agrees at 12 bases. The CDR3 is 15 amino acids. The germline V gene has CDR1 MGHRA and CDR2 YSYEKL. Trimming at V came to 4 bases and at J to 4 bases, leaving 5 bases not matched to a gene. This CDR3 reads CASSRTLAGGYEQYF. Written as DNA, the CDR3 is TGCGCCAGCAGCCGCACACTAGCGGGAGGTTACGAGCAGTACTTC.

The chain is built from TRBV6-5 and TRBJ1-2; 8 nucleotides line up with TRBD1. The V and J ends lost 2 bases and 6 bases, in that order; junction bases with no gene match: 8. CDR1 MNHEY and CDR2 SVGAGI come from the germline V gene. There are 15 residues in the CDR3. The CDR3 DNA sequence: TGTGCCAGCAGTTACAGAGGACAGGGCCCGAATGGCTACACCTTC. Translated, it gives CASSYRGQGPNGYTF.

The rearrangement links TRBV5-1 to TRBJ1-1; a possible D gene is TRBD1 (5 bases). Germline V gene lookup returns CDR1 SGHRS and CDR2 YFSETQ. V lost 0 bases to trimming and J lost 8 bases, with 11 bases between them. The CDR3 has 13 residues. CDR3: CASSLAVAGEAFF. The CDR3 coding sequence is TGCGCCAGCAGCTTGGCCGTGGCAGGGGAAGCTTTCTTT.

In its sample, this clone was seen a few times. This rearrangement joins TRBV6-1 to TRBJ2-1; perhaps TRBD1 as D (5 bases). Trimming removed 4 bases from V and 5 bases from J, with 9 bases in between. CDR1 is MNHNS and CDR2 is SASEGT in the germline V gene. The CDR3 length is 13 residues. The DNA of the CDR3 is TGTGCCAGCAGTGTGGACATTAACAATGAGCAGTTCTTC. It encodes CASSVDINNEQFF.

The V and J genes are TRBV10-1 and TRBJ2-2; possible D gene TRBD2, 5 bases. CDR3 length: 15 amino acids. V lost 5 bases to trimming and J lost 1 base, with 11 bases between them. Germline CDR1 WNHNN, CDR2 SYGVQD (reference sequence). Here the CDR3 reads CASSSGSRNTGELFF. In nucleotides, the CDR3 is TGCGCCAGCAGTAGTGGGAGTAGGAACACCGGGGAGCTGTTTTTT.

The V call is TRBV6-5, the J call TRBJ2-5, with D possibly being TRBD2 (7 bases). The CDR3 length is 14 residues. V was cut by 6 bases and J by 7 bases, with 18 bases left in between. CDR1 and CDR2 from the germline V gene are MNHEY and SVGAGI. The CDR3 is CASRPPGGLGTQYF. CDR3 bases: TGTGCCAGCAGACCCCCCGGGGGGCTAGGGACCCAGTACTTC.